This TCR beta chain originates from a study of OX40 agonist ivuxolimab in advanced cancers. Study details: Patients got intravenous ivuxolimab at 0.01 to 10 mg/kg every 2 weeks. Prior checkpoint blockade (anti-PD-1, anti-PD-L1 or anti-CTLA-4) was permitted; around 37% had it.

Collection of blood occurred at baseline, at cycle 4 day 1, and at cycle 7 day 1. With regard to this clone: The antigen remains unidentified. An end of the junction does not agree with germline; a read error may underlie this.

Study-wide results and caveats: CD8+ T cells averaged more expanded clones than CD4+.

Only in-frame clones appear in the TCRdb table, and some are missing; sequencing was by immunoSEQ multiplex PCR. The profile shows fewer than 100,000 clones, about 80% of them singletons. This CDR3 is built from 14 residues. Per germline, CDR1 SGHRS and CDR2 YFSETQ. The V gene is TRBV5-1, the J gene TRBJ2-2, with D perhaps TRBD2 (5 bases). This sample comprised CD4+ or CD8+ T cells sorted from blood, obtained in a trial of the OX40 agonist ivuxolimab. The sequence came from an adult with an advanced solid tumor such as melanoma, head and neck, liver or kidney cancer. Here the CDR3 DNA reads TGTGCCAGCAGCGTGGCCCTGAGGGAGGGGGAGCTGTTTTTT. This gives the protein CASSVALREGELFF.